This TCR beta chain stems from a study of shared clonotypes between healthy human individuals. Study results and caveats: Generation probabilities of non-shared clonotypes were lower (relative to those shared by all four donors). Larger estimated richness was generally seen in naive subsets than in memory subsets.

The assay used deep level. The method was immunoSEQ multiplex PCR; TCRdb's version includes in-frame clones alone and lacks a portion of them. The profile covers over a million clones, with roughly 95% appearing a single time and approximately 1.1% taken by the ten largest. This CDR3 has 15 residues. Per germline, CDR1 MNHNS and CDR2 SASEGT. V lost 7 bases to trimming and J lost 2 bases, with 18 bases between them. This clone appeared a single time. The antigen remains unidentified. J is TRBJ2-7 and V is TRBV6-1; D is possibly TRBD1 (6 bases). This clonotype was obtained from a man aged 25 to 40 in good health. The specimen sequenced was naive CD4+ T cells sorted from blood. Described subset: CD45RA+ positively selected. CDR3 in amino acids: CASTPRRTATYEQYF. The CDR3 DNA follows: TGTGCCAGCACCCCACGAAGGACAGCTACCTACGAGCAGTACTTC.